What follows are 21 T cell receptor beta chains derived from one specimen sequenced in a study of human T cells and chemical hapten exposure. The authors' total RNA extraction used unfractionated whole blood. For the library, individual cDNA molecules each received unique molecular identifiers. TCRdb redid the calling of the reads with MiXCR, one entry per CDR3 protein. The table includes about 120,000 distinct CDR3 sequences, more than 8.5% detected once. The source material was whole blood. These receptors originate from a human donor in good health. Some clones in this sample may be carry-over from other donors' samples.

The CDR3 DNA sequence: TGCAGTGCTCCGATAAATCCCAAAAACATTCAGTACTTC. Protein: CSAPINPKNIQYF. The chain carries TRBV20-1 and TRBJ2-4; no clear D gene. Germline CDR1 reads DFQATT; CDR2 reads SNEGSKA (reference sequence). V was shortened by 5 bases and J by 2 bases, with 10 bases between the two germline ends. The CDR3 spans 13 residues.

V and J are TRBV14 and TRBJ2-7; no reliable D call. CDR1 is SGHDN, CDR2 FVKESK, per germline. The CDR3 is 12 residues long. V lost 4 bases to trimming and J lost 3 bases, with 7 bases between them. CDR3 in amino acids: CASSLWNYEQYF. The CDR3 coding sequence is TGTGCCAGCAGCCTCTGGAACTACGAGCAGTACTTC.

Written as DNA, the CDR3 is TGTGCCAGCACTCCCTGGCGTCCGGGGCTACACTACGAGCAGTACTTC. Translating gives CASTPWRPGLHYEQYF. This chain connects TRBV6-2 or TRBV6-3 to TRBJ2-7; D possibly matches TRBD1 or TRBD2 (5 bases each). This CDR3 is 16 amino acids long. The germline V gene has CDR1 MNHEY and CDR2 SVGEGT. Trimming pared 7 bases from V and 3 bases from J, leaving 22 bases between.

Ten or more counts support this clonotype. Germline is not matched at one junction end, which may reflect a read error. V is TRBV6-5 and J is TRBJ1-2, with D unresolved. Germline loops: CDR1 MNHEY, CDR2 SVGAGI. This CDR3 spans 13 amino acids. The CDR3 protein is CASSYPYAERPSF. CDR3 coding DNA: TGTGCCAGCAGTTACCCCTACGCGGAACGGCCGTCCTTC.

This clonotype showed up many times. The chain links TRBV7-9 to TRBJ2-3, with D perhaps TRBD2 (5 bases). CDR3 length equals 13 residues. Deletions cut 4 bases from V and 6 bases from J, with 11 bases between. Germline V lookup: CDR1 SEHNR, CDR2 FQNEAQ (reference sequence). The CDR3 DNA follows: TGTGCCAGCAGCTCGTATGGGGAGGATACGCAGTATTTT. This translates into CASSSYGEDTQYF.

This clonotype was detected many times. The rearrangement uses TRBV12-5 and TRBJ2-1, with D hard to call. Germline V gene data show CDR1 as LGHNT and CDR2 as FRNRAP. The length of the CDR3 is 12 residues. V gave up 3 bases and J gave up 6 bases, with 6 bases separating them. The CDR3 sequence: CASGLPGNEQFF. CDR3 coding DNA: TGTGCTAGTGGTTTACCTGGCAATGAGCAGTTCTTC.

This clonotype came up a few times. The chain couples TRBV11-2 to TRBJ2-1, with 9 bases lining up with TRBD2. Germline V gene lookup returns CDR1 SGHAT and CDR2 FQNNGV. CDR3 length: 15 amino acids. Trimming took 0 bases from V and 3 from J; bases not matched to a gene: 0. DNA of the CDR3: TGTGCCAGCAGCTTAGATAGCGGGAGCTACAATGAGCAGTTCTTC. Amino acids: CASSLDSGSYNEQFF. Using reference TRBV11-2 and TRBJ2-1 for the parts outside the CDR3, the full variable domain is EAGVAQSPRYKIIEKRQSVAFWCNPISGHATLYWYQQILGQGPKLLIQFQNNGVVDDSQLPKDRFSAERLKGVDSTLKIQPAKLEDSAVYLCASSLDSGSYNEQFFGPGTRLTVL.

This rearrangement joins TRBV15 to TRBJ2-3, with 7 bases lining up with TRBD2. The CDR3 contains 15 residues. CDR1 is LNHNV and CDR2 is YYDKDF in the germline V gene (reference sequence). After removal of 1 base from V and 3 bases from J, the junction contained 4 bases not matched to a gene. In DNA form, the CDR3 reads TGTGCCACCAGCAGAGGGGGGGGAGTTACAGATACGCAGTATTTT. Residues: CATSRGGGVTDTQYF.

The J gene is TRBJ2-6, the V gene TRBV3-1; D perhaps matches TRBD2 (6 bases). The germline gives CDR1 LGHDT, CDR2 YNNKEL (reference sequence). The CDR3 is 15 amino acids. The V end was cut by 2 bases, the J end by 4 bases, with 9 bases between. This CDR3 reads CASSQNGGGANVLTF. The CDR3 coding sequence is TGTGCCAGCAGCCAAAACGGAGGGGGGGCCAACGTCCTGACTTTC.

This clonotype was detected ten times or more. This chain joins TRBV6-2 or TRBV6-3 and TRBJ1-5; 9 nucleotides align to TRBD1. The germline gives CDR1 MNHEY, CDR2 SVGEGT. Trimming removed 5 bases from V and 6 bases from J; junction bases left unmatched: 11. The CDR3 contains 16 residues. Here the CDR3 reads CASSPWTGDVGQPQHF. Here the CDR3 DNA reads TGTGCCAGCAGTCCCTGGACAGGGGACGTCGGTCAGCCCCAGCATTTT.

This clonotype was seen a handful of times. J is TRBJ2-7 and V is TRBV3-1, with TRBD1 as a possible D gene (5 bases). The V gene lost 7 bases and the J gene lost 7 bases, with 14 bases spanning the gap. The CDR3 has 12 residues. Germline V gene lookup returns CDR1 LGHDT and CDR2 YNNKEL (reference sequence). The CDR3, as DNA: TGTGCCAGCAAGAACAGTCCAGGGGAGCAGTACTTC. It codes for CASKNSPGEQYF.

This clonotype was observed at least ten times. CDR3 protein: CAITPAPQDTQYF. The DNA of the CDR3 is TGTGCCATCACCCCAGCCCCACAAGATACGCAGTATTTT. The V call is TRBV10-3, the J call TRBJ2-3, with D uncertain. The germline V and J ends were trimmed by 7 bases and 5 bases, with 13 bases remaining between them. The CDR3 spans 13 residues. CDR1 is ENHRY and CDR2 is SYGVKD in the germline V gene.

The genes are TRBV19 and TRBJ2-3; no clear D. The germline gives CDR1 LNHDA, CDR2 SQIVND (reference sequence). This CDR3 contains 16 residues. V was pared by 2 bases and J by 4 bases, with 16 bases between. The CDR3 nucleotides are TGTGCCAGTAGTATATCCACCGGTTCTAGGCCAGATACGCAGTATTTT. It translates to CASSISTGSRPDTQYF.

Only a few counts were recorded for this clonotype. The chain couples TRBV10-3 to TRBJ2-3, with no clear D. CDR1 is ENHRY and CDR2 is SYGVKD in the germline V gene. V was clipped by 2 bases and J by 3 bases, with 6 bases between them. This CDR3 has 13 residues. CDR3 loop: CAISEGSTDTQYF. The CDR3 bases are TGTGCCATCAGTGAGGGGTCTACAGATACGCAGTATTTT.

This clonotype was observed at least ten times. The chain couples TRBV27 to TRBJ2-1, with D perhaps TRBD1 or TRBD2 (5 bases each). Germline CDR1 and CDR2: MNHEY and SMNVEV (reference sequence). Trimming took off 4 bases at V and 6 bases at J, with 10 bases between the two ends. The CDR3 is 13 amino acids. This CDR3 is CASSSGTGNEQFF. For the CDR3, the DNA is TGTGCCAGCAGTTCCGGGACGGGCAATGAGCAGTTCTTC.

The genes are TRBV12-3 or TRBV12-4 and TRBJ2-7; the D is unclear. This CDR3 region has 15 residues. V shed 3 bases and J shed 2 bases, with 14 bases lying between them. Written as DNA, the CDR3 is TGTGCCAGCAGTTTCGAAGCGACGGACCCCTACGAGCAGTACTTC. Amino acid sequence: CASSFEATDPYEQYF.

This clonotype was seen a handful of times. The V call is TRBV4-3, the J call TRBJ1-4, with D unclear. The CDR3 totals 16 residues. V lost 1 base and J 1 base, leaving 10 bases between the germline ends. From germline, CDR1 is LGHNA and CDR2 YSLEER. The CDR3 loop reads CASSQGRGGTNEKLFF. CDR3 bases: TGCGCCAGCAGCCAAGGACGAGGAGGAACTAATGAAAAACTGTTTTTT.

The rearrangement links TRBV20-1 to TRBJ2-5; 8 bases agree with TRBD2. CDR1 is DFQATT, CDR2 SNEGSKA, per germline (reference sequence). The CDR3 runs to 15 residues. The V gene end was trimmed by 3 bases and the J gene end by 5 bases; junction bases not matched to a gene: 11. CDR3 sequence: CSASRPSGSKETQYF. CDR3 in DNA: TGCAGTGCTAGTAGGCCGAGCGGGAGTAAGGAGACCCAGTACTTC.

This clonotype has at least ten counts. A read error may account for a junction end that differs from germline. The chain's CDR3 is CASSLGATNEKLFF. The CDR3 bases are TGTGCCAGCAGCTTAGGGGCAACTAATGAAAAACTGTTTTTT. This rearrangement joins TRBV5-1 to TRBJ1-4; possibly TRBD1 for D (5 bases). Looked up from germline, CDR1 is SGHRS and CDR2 is YFSETQ. The CDR3 runs 14 residues.

The chain recombines TRBV3-1 with TRBJ2-7; perhaps D is TRBD1 or TRBD2 (5 bases each). The CDR3 consists of 13 residues. Germline CDR1 reads LGHDT; CDR2 reads YNNKEL (reference sequence). Trimming cost V 0 bases and J 4 bases, with 7 bases left between them. The CDR3 DNA sequence: TGTGCCAGCAGCCAAGAATGGGGGTACGAGCAGTACTTC. Translation gives CASSQEWGYEQYF.

The DNA for the CDR3 is TGTGCCAGCAGTTTTGGGCAGGGGGCTGGGGATGAGCAGTTCTTC. Amino acid sequence: CASSFGQGAGDEQFF. This chain joins TRBV27 and TRBJ2-1; 8 bases align to TRBD1. Unmatched junction bases numbered 9, after V lost 3 bases and J lost 8 bases. The CDR3 loop spans 15 amino acids. CDR1 MNHEY and CDR2 SMNVEV come from the germline V gene (reference sequence).